The 8 T cell receptor beta chains below all came from one sample that was sequenced in a study of persistence of HIV-infected CD4 T cells. Lysates of CMV-infected fibroblasts at 10 ug/mL stimulated these cells. Sorting selected CD4+ T cells upregulating both CD40 ligand and CD69. Their antigens remain unidentified. The libraries were made with immunoSEQ version 4 in survey mode. TCRdb's table, derived via immunoSEQ multiplex PCR, lists solely in-frame clones and lacks some. The repertoire holds about 6,500 clones, around 80% seen once, with approximately 70% in the top ten. The specimen comprised CD4+ T cells sorted from PBMCs after roughly 18-hour stimulation, sampled from a patient who received antiretroviral therapy. Receptors originate from an adult woman with HIV who was CMV-seropositive.

The rearrangement joins TRBV6-5 to TRBJ1-2, with D perhaps TRBD1 (6 bases). Trimming pared 8 bases from V and 4 bases from J, leaving 14 bases between. The CDR3 extends over 13 amino acids. In germline, CDR1 is MNHEY, CDR2 SVGAGI. DNA of the CDR3: TGTGCCAGCGCAAATGGACAGCTCTATGGCTACACCTTC. It encodes CASANGQLYGYTF.

The gene calls are TRBV28 and TRBJ2-3; 7 positions agree with TRBD1. CDR1 and CDR2 from the germline V gene are MDHEN and SYDVKM. This CDR3 spans 16 amino acids. V lost 3 bases and J lost 3; bases outside the gene matches: 9. The CDR3 DNA reads TGTGCCAGCAGTTTCTTAAGACCGGGACAGACAGATACGCAGTATTTT. This encodes CASSFLRPGQTDTQYF.

This clone has only one observation. This sequence joins TRBV24-1 and TRBJ2-7; 8 positions agree with TRBD2. Germline V lookup: CDR1 KGHDR, CDR2 SFDVKD. J was trimmed by 1 base and V by 2 bases; bases with no gene match: 9. CDR3 length equals 17 residues. The CDR3 nucleotides read TGTGCCACCAGTGATTCCGGGGGGGGAGCGGGATCCTACGAGCAGTACTTC. Protein product: CATSDSGGGAGSYEQYF.

The chain joins TRBV29-1 to TRBJ2-7, with D possibly TRBD1 on 5 matching bases. CDR3 size: 12 residues. Germline CDR1 and CDR2: SQVTM and ANQGSEA. Trimming stripped 5 bases from V and 0 bases from J, with 8 bases between. The CDR3 DNA follows: TGCAGCGTTCTCAGGGCCTCCTACGAGCAGTACTTC. Amino acids: CSVLRASYEQYF.

J is TRBJ2-5 and V is TRBV5-6, with a weak D call TRBD2 (6 bases). Deletions cut 3 bases from V and 5 bases from J, with 17 bases between. There are 15 residues in the CDR3. The germline CDR1 and CDR2 sequences are SGHDT and YYEEEE. The CDR3 DNA is TGTGCCAGCAGCTCTCCGGGCCCCGGAGGGGAGACCCAGTACTTC. Translated, it gives CASSSPGPGGETQYF.

CDR3 coding DNA: TGTGCCAGCAGCTTGGAGGGGGGAGTCTATGGCTACACCTTC. This encodes CASSLEGGVYGYTF. V and J are TRBV5-5 and TRBJ1-2; a possible D gene is TRBD1 (6 bases). V lost 0 bases and J lost 4, with 10 bases in between. Germline V lookup: CDR1 SGHKS, CDR2 YYEKEE (reference sequence). The CDR3 has 14 amino acids. Supplemented by reference TRBV5-5 and TRBJ1-2, the full variable domain reads DAGVTQSPTHLIKTRGQQVTLRCSPISGHKSVSWYQQVLGQGPQFIFQYYEKEERGRGNFPDRFSARQFPNYSSELNVNALLLGDSALYLCASSLEGGVYGYTFGSGTRLTVV.

The chain links TRBV5-1 to TRBJ1-4; D is uncertain. The ends were cut back, 0 bases at V and 0 bases at J, with 6 bases in the middle. Germline V gives CDR1 SGHRS, CDR2 YFSETQ. This CDR3 has 15 amino acids. In DNA form, the CDR3 reads TGCGCCAGCAGCTTGGCCGGAGCAACTAATGAAAAACTGTTTTTT. The encoded protein is CASSLAGATNEKLFF.

The chain links TRBV28 to TRBJ2-7; D possibly matches TRBD1 or TRBD2 (6 bases each). The CDR3 spans 15 residues. Germline lookup yields CDR1 MDHEN and CDR2 SYDVKM. Trimming shortened V by 6 bases and J by 3 bases, and 18 bases separated the two germline ends. CDR3: CASRPYGGPGYEQYF. CDR3 in DNA: TGTGCCAGCAGACCCTATGGGGGGCCGGGCTACGAGCAGTACTTC.